The sequence of this T cell receptor (beta chain) was determined in a study of T-cell memory formation after mild COVID-19 (dated by TCRdb to the early 2020s). Looking at the study overall: TCR sequence clusters from the two donors were found to be largely donor specific. Longitudinal TCRalpha and TCRbeta repertoire sequencing tracked T-cell clones expanding and contracting after mild COVID-19 in a couple of donors. Two young, previously healthy adult volunteers made up the cohort, one male and one female. The research as a whole found: Only a couple of mild cases were covered in the study, and larger cohorts including severe cases with pre-infection samples were considered necessary. Contracting CD4+ clones appeared mostly in the CM and EM memory subsets, whereas CD8+ clones were enriched in EMRA. Clones that contracted from day 15 to 85 showed balanced CD4/CD8 phenotypes, whereas a second wave of clones that expanded from day 15 to 37 leaned towards CD4+. The detection of some responding clones in pre-infection memory suggests that pre-existing cross-reactive memory T cells joined the SARS-CoV-2 response. The second-wave clones that peaked on day 37 were not confirmed to be SARS-CoV-2 specific.

Sequencing relied on an Illumina NovaSeq 6000. cDNA libraries for TCRalpha and TCRbeta were prepared by 5'RACE using constant-segment primers, with sample barcodes and unique molecular identifiers added. Trizol reagent was used to extract RNA from every sample. Amplification of the libraries took two PCR steps, and the second step added a second sample barcode plus Illumina TruSeq adapters. Sequencing of libraries was performed on an Illumina NovaSeq with 2 x 150 bp paired-end reads. Under the source paper's analysis protocol: Reads were demultiplexed and collapsed into UMI-guided consensus sequences with migec v1.2.7. Using mixcr v2.1.11, UMI consensuses were aligned to TRA and TRB V and J templates and then assembled into clonotypes. Expanded or contracted clonotypes were those called significant by both edgeR and NoisET, with noise models trained on biological replicates. For edgeR calls, the cutoffs were a false discovery rate-adjusted p below 0.01 and a log2 fold-change threshold of 1. As an exploratory analysis of dynamics, max-normalized trajectories of the 1000 most abundant clonotypes were examined by PCA with hierarchical clustering. The CD4 or CD8 phenotype of responding clones was assigned using the separately sequenced CD4+ and CD8+ repertoires. Starting from the raw public reads, TCRdb applied fastp trimming at Q25, assembled clones with MiXCR and retained in-frame beta chains. Merged by CDR3 protein, the rows form single entries marked with the most common genes and DNA. V and J calls and clone size were set by TCRdb, not the authors. This sample holds 300,000 to 400,000 distinct CDR3 sequences; 28% were observed only once. Together, the top ten hold less than 15% of the sample.

A few counts support this clonotype. Its binding antigen is unknown. Within one base of it there is no much larger clone, and no base qualities were kept. V is pared back by 5 bases and J by 0 bases, with 14 bases lying between the germline termini. From the cysteine up to the phenylalanine, the CDR3 has a length of 16 residues. This entry keeps only the CDR3 DNA: 48 bases, framed from base 1. PBMCs were isolated by Ficoll-Paque density gradient centrifugation. Here the chain combines TRBV12-3 or TRBV12-4 and TRBJ2-1; the best D guess is TRBD1, with 6 bases matching. The sample taken for sequencing was PBMCs or a T cell subset sorted from them (not recorded which). This TCR came from an adult woman who had mild COVID-19 (a few samples of this study predate the infection). The sample titles of this study are shuffled in the database, so cell type and time point are left out; the donor was told from shared clones. CDR3 sequence: CASSIGTLSSYNEQFF. The nucleotide sequence reads TGTGCCAGCAGTATTGGGACACTGAGCTCCTACAATGAGCAGTTCTTC.